This T cell receptor (beta chain) was retrieved from a study of regulatory T cells in long-lasting Graves disease. Study outcomes and limitations: Owing to a sample size that was small, accuracy may have been reduced.

Ten or more counts support this clonotype. Its antigen is currently unknown. Time point defined: newly diagnosed GD, antithyroid drugs for less than 3 months. Preparation of the TCR library used RNA extracted from PBMCs. In building TCR beta libraries, iRepertoire HTBI primers were used together with Arm-PCR of CDR3 regions. From the multiplex PCR reads, TCRdb called clonotypes with MiXCR, one entry per CDR3 protein. The data show fewer than 500,000 distinct CDR3 sequences, around 15% seen once. V shed 1 base and J 3 bases; nucleotides not matched to a gene: 3. From germline, CDR1 is DFQATT and CDR2 SNEGSKA (reference sequence). The CDR3 loop spans 15 amino acids. A further study also used this sample, focusing on T cells in Graves' hyperthyroidism and ophthalmopathy. That study reports: Patients were aged 18 to 65, had disease duration under 2 months, and had newly diagnosed hyperthyroidism. HTBI primers were employed in a first-round RT-PCR of the TCR CDR3.

Specimen: peripheral blood mononuclear cells (PBMCs), collected at new diagnosis, from a patient treated with antithyroid drugs. This clonotype was sampled from a man in his forties with Graves disease. This chain links TRBV20-1 with TRBJ2-3, with 11 bases matching TRBD1. CDR3 region: CSARVGQGATDTQYF. The CDR3, as DNA: TGCAGTGCTAGAGTCGGACAGGGGGCTACAGATACGCAGTATTTT.